The rows below give T cell receptor beta chains drawn from one sample of a study of cytomegalovirus exposure and HLA in healthy donors. This table comes from immunoSEQ multiplex PCR, and its TCRdb copy is limited to in-frame clones, with some not included. The repertoire holds around 25,000 clones, with nearly 80% as singletons. The sample was PBMCs. These receptor sequences come from a male donor in good health and CMV-seronegative. Both conserved end residues are part of each CDR3. Each record gives: clone size, D gene, V gene, J gene, CDR3 protein, CDR3 DNA. A D gene is named only where the DNA matches it firmly. The size field is filled for only some rows; it gives once, few, many or a size class.

>NA|TRBD1|TRBV6-4|TRBJ2-3
CASSDDAGGNTDTQYF
TGTGCCAGCAGTGACGACGCAGGGGGCAACACAGATACGCAGTATTTT
>NA|TRBD2|TRBV29-1|TRBJ2-1
CSVSKGLAGGNEQFF
TGCAGCGTTTCCAAGGGGCTAGCGGGAGGCAATGAGCAGTTCTTC
>NA|TRBD2|TRBV25-1|TRBJ2-7
CASSTRGASGRDEQYF
TGTGCCAGCAGTACCAGGGGGGCTAGCGGGAGGGATGAGCAGTACTTC
>NA|NA|TRBV2|TRBJ2-2
CARQTETNTGELFF
TGTGCCAGACAGACAGAAACGAACACCGGGGAGCTGTTTTTT
>NA|TRBD2|TRBV6-4|TRBJ2-5
CASSRIAGEQETQYF
TGTGCCAGCAGCCGCATAGCGGGGGAGCAAGAGACCCAGTACTTC
>few|NA|TRBV6-5|TRBJ1-3
CASSYSRVFGNTIYF
TGTGCCAGCAGTTACTCCAGGGTCTTTGGAAACACCATATATTTT
>once|NA|TRBV4-3|TRBJ2-3
CASSQDRGTDTQYF
TGCGCCAGCAGCCAAGACAGGGGTACAGATACGCAGTATTTT
>NA|NA|TRBV6-5|TRBJ2-7
CASSYSGGLGYEQYF
TGTGCCAGCAGTTACTCGGGGGGATTAGGGTACGAGCAGTACTTC
>NA|NA|TRBV9|TRBJ2-5
CASSSGSTETQYF
TGTGCCAGCAGTTCCGGGTCAACGGAGACCCAGTACTTC
>once|TRBD1|TRBV5-1|TRBJ2-5
CASSYAGTGKETQYF
TGCGCCAGCAGCTACGCCGGGACAGGGAAAGAGACCCAGTACTTC
>NA|NA|TRBV5-1|TRBJ2-3
CASSLDPEADTQYF
TGCGCCAGCAGCTTGGACCCTGAGGCAGATACGCAGTATTTT
>once|NA|TRBV2|TRBJ1-5
CASSGLQSDQPQHF
TGTGCCAGCAGTGGTCTACAGTCCGATCAGCCCCAGCATTTT
>NA|NA|TRBV7-9|TRBJ2-3
CASSLERQRPSTDTQYF
TGTGCCAGCAGCTTAGAGCGGCAGCGACCTAGCACAGATACGCAGTATTTT
>NA|TRBD2|TRBV7-8|TRBJ2-2
CASSRPSSGVNTGELFF
TGTGCCAGCAGCCGTCCCAGTAGCGGGGTGAACACCGGGGAGCTGTTTTTT
>NA|NA|TRBV19|TRBJ2-2
CASYELGRNTGELFF
TGTGCCAGTTACGAGCTAGGCCGGAACACCGGGGAGCTGTTTTTT
>few|TRBD2|TRBV9|TRBJ2-7
CASSVTGTSGYEQYF
TGTGCCAGCAGCGTCACCGGGACTAGCGGCTACGAGCAGTACTTC
>NA|NA|TRBV25-1|TRBJ2-7
CAGPETSSYEQYF
TGTGCCGGCCCTGAGACTAGCTCCTACGAGCAGTACTTC
>few|TRBD1|TRBV6-5|TRBJ2-7
CASSSPPSGGEQYF
TGTGCCAGCAGTTCCCCCCCCTCAGGGGGCGAGCAGTACTTC
>once|NA|TRBV19|TRBJ2-7
CASSIRARGKGRYEQYF
TGTGCCAGTAGTATACGGGCTCGGGGGAAGGGTCGCTACGAGCAGTACTTC
>NA|TRBD2|TRBV18|TRBJ2-7
CASSLTSGVHEQYF
TGTGCCAGCTCACTTACTAGCGGGGTACACGAGCAGTACTTC